What follows are 17 T cell receptor beta chains derived from one specimen sequenced in a study of cytomegalovirus exposure and HLA in healthy donors. Primers: 60 Vbeta forward and 13 Jbeta reverse. The protocol was immunoSEQ multiplex PCR, while the TCRdb copy is restricted to in-frame clones and leaves out a portion. The profile shows under 150,000 clones, about 79% of them singletons. Sequenced sample: PBMCs. Every receptor here comes from a male donor in good health and CMV-seronegative.

The chain combines TRBV7-9 with TRBJ2-7, with D tentatively TRBD1 (6 bases). Germline CDR1 SEHNR, CDR2 FQNEAQ (reference sequence). V was clipped by 4 bases and J by 0 bases, with 10 bases between them. The length of the CDR3 is 14 residues. Written as DNA, the CDR3 is TGTGCCAGCAGCTCCGAAGGGGGCTCCTACGAGCAGTACTTC. Translated: CASSSEGGSYEQYF.

The CDR3 reads CASSRGGSYNEQFF. DNA for the CDR3: TGTGCCAGCAGCCGCGGGGGCTCCTACAATGAGCAGTTCTTC. The V gene is TRBV27, the J gene TRBJ2-1; TRBD2 aligns across 7 bases. This CDR3 region has 14 residues. Losses at the gene ends were 6 bases for V and 0 bases for J; bases not matched to a gene: 2. CDR1 is MNHEY, CDR2 SMNVEV, per germline (reference sequence).

This clone was counted only a few times. J is TRBJ1-2 and V is TRBV7-3, with D possibly matching TRBD1 (5 bases). The CDR3 has 11 residues. Germline V gene sequence: CDR1 SGHTA, CDR2 FQGTGA. V gave up 11 bases and J gave up 8 bases, with 15 bases separating them. The CDR3 protein is CAVRVSSGYTF. CDR3 nucleotide sequence: TGTGCCGTCAGGGTTTCTTCCGGCTACACCTTC.

The chain combines TRBV7-2 with TRBJ2-7, with D possibly being TRBD1 (6 bases). This CDR3 has 14 amino acids. Trimming removed 6 bases at V and 5 bases at J, with 17 bases between. CDR1 is SGHTA, CDR2 FQGNSA, per germline. CDR3 bases: TGTGCCAGCAGTCCAGGGACACCCGCCCACGAGCAGTACTTC. This gives the protein CASSPGTPAHEQYF.

The rearrangement uses TRBV19 and TRBJ1-1, with TRBD1 matching 12 bases. In germline, CDR1 is LNHDA, CDR2 SQIVND (reference sequence). Trimming cost V 3 bases and J 2 bases; bases outside gene matches: 4. The CDR3 spans 16 residues. The CDR3 reads CASSIPGQGANTEAFF. CDR3 DNA sequence: TGTGCCAGTAGTATCCCGGGACAGGGGGCTAACACTGAAGCTTTCTTT.

The rearrangement uses TRBV4-3 and TRBJ2-3, with D perhaps TRBD1 (6 bases). The CDR3 is 14 residues long. Trimming shortened V by 1 base and J by 2 bases, and 7 bases separated the two germline ends. CDR1 is LGHNA, CDR2 YSLEER, per germline. The CDR3 nucleotides read TGCGCCAGCAGCCAAGGACAGGCCACAGATACGCAGTATTTT. Translation gives CASSQGQATDTQYF.

This chain uses TRBV5-1 with TRBJ2-3; TRBD2 matches at 11 bases. J gave up 2 bases and V 4 bases, and 6 bases lay outside the gene matches. From germline, CDR1 is SGHRS and CDR2 YFSETQ. The CDR3 has 16 residues. CDR3: CASSVLSGGATDTQYF. CDR3 nucleotide sequence: TGCGCCAGCAGCGTACTTAGCGGGGGGGCCACAGATACGCAGTATTTT.

The V gene is TRBV7-2, the J gene TRBJ1-1; D gene unclear. Germline V lookup: CDR1 SGHTA, CDR2 FQGNSA. Trimming removed 5 bases at V and 6 bases at J, with 16 bases between. The CDR3 is made up of 14 amino acids. The CDR3 DNA reads TGTGCCAGCAGCCCCTCGCATGGAGGCCCTGAAGCTTTCTTT. As protein: CASSPSHGGPEAFF.

J is TRBJ2-7 and V is TRBV7-8, with 13 bases aligning to TRBD2. Germline CDR1 and CDR2: SGHVS and FQNEAQ. V lost 1 base, J lost 5 bases, and 14 bases stayed unmatched. The CDR3 runs 19 residues. The CDR3 bases are TGTGCCAGCAGCTTAGTGGCCGGGACTAGCGGGATGTTTTACGACGAGCAGTACTTC. This codes for CASSLVAGTSGMFYDEQYF.

V gene TRBV27 combines with J gene TRBJ2-1; D uncertain. There are 15 residues in the CDR3. Germline-derived CDR1 and CDR2 are MNHEY and SMNVEV (reference sequence). Trimming shortened V by 8 bases and J by 8 bases, and 22 bases separated the two germline ends. The CDR3 loop is CASGRVARPVHEQFF. DNA of the CDR3: TGTGCCAGCGGCCGTGTGGCCCGTCCAGTCCATGAGCAGTTCTTC.

The table lists this clone with a count of one. This sequence joins TRBV11-3 and TRBJ2-1, with 9 nucleotides matching TRBD2. The CDR3 length is 15 residues. In germline, CDR1 is SGHNT, CDR2 YENEEA. The junction had 10 bases not matched to a gene; V was cut back by 4 bases and J by 9 bases. The chain's CDR3 is CASSSYSGSPGEQFF. CDR3 in DNA: TGTGCCAGCAGCTCCTATAGCGGGAGCCCCGGTGAGCAGTTCTTC.

The chain couples TRBV27 to TRBJ1-2, with 9 bases lining up with TRBD1. The germline V gene encodes CDR1 MNHEY and CDR2 SMNVEV (reference sequence). Trimming cost V 6 bases and J 3 bases; bases outside gene matches: 17. This CDR3 contains 18 residues. The CDR3 region has the DNA TGTGCCAGCAGCCCAAATCCGGGACAGGGTATTTTTGACTATGGCTACACCTTC. This gives the protein CASSPNPGQGIFDYGYTF.

This clone was detected once. This sequence joins TRBV5-1 and TRBJ1-4; perhaps TRBD1 as D (6 bases). The CDR3 length is 18 residues. V shed 0 bases and J shed 0 bases, with 15 bases lying between them. Germline V gives CDR1 SGHRS, CDR2 YFSETQ. The CDR3 loop reads CASSLVFRTAATNEKLFF. The CDR3 coding sequence is TGCGCCAGCAGCTTGGTGTTCCGGACAGCCGCAACTAATGAAAAACTGTTTTTT.

This sequence joins TRBV2 and TRBJ1-1; no reliable D call. This CDR3 has 15 amino acids. Germline V CDR1 and CDR2: SNHLY, FYNNEI. V was clipped by 0 bases and J by 4 bases, with 12 bases between them. The CDR3 reads CASSEARGYGTEAFF. CDR3 DNA sequence: TGTGCCAGCAGTGAAGCGCGGGGATATGGCACTGAAGCTTTCTTT.

This chain links TRBV7-9 with TRBJ2-1, with 8 bases lining up with TRBD1. The CDR3 totals 15 residues. Germline trimming cut 3 bases from V and 4 bases from J; bases unmatched to any gene: 5. In germline, CDR1 is SEHNR, CDR2 FQNEAQ (reference sequence). Here the CDR3 reads CASSLAGGLYNEQFF. In nucleotides, the CDR3 is TGTGCCAGCAGCTTGGCAGGGGGCTTGTACAATGAGCAGTTCTTC.

This chain connects TRBV6-5 to TRBJ1-4, with a possible D match to TRBD1 (5 bases). V dropped 8 bases and J dropped 12 bases, with 19 bases sitting between them. The CDR3 sequence is 13 residues long. The germline V gene encodes CDR1 MNHEY and CDR2 SVGAGI. The CDR3 nucleotides read TGTGCCAGCCGATCCCCCGTGGGAGGGGAACTGTTTTTT. Encoded protein: CASRSPVGGELFF.

This chain links TRBV29-1 with TRBJ1-2; D uncertain. Germline CDR1 reads SQVTM; CDR2 reads ANQGSEA. The length of the CDR3 is 12 residues. The V end was cut by 3 bases, the J end by 4 bases, with 9 bases between. CDR3 protein: CSVDKEFYGYTF. The CDR3 DNA is TGCAGCGTTGACAAAGAGTTCTATGGCTACACCTTC.